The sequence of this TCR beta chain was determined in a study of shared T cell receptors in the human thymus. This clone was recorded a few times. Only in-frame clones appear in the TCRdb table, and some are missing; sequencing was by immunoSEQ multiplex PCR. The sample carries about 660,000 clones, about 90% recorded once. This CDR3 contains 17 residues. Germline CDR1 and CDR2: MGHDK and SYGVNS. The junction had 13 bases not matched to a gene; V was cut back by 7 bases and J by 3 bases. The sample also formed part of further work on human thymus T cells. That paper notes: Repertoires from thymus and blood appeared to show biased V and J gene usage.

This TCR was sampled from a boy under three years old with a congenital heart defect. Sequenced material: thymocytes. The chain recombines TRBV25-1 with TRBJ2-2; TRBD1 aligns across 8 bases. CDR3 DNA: TGTGCCAGCACTACGGTGAAACAGGGGGTTGACACCGGGGAGCTGTTTTTT. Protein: CASTTVKQGVDTGELFF.